The 20 T cell receptor delta chains given below trace back to one sample, sequenced in a study of Vδ1+ human thymocytes. Overall study results and limits: Thymic TRG and TRD repertoires appeared highly polyclonal.

Sequences come from RNA converted to cDNA by reverse transcription. Pooled V-gene forward primers with one constant-region reverse primer generated the CDR3 amplicons by multiplex PCR. TCRdb reanalysed the multiplex PCR reads via CATT. The profile shows roughly 76,000 delta-chain clones, around 34% of them singletons. Their specific antigens are unknown. Sequencing was performed on Vdelta1+ gamma-delta thymocytes from the thymus. The subset: FACS-sorted CD3+ TCRalphabeta- TCRVdelta1+ TCRVdelta2- thymocytes. The receptors originated from a boy in the first two years of life who had congenital heart surgery.

J is TRDJ1 and V is TRDV1; TRDD3 matches 9 bases. Germline V CDR1 and CDR2: TSWWSYY, QGS. The CDR3 has 20 amino acids. V dropped 3 bases and J dropped 1; count of bases not matched to a gene: 18. The CDR3 region is CALGDHLPGFWGIFTDKLIF. CDR3 coding DNA: TGTGCTCTTGGGGATCACCTTCCTGGTTTTTGGGGGATATTCACCGATAAACTCATCTTT.

The sample holds a few counts of this clone. The chain links TRDV1 to TRDJ1; tentatively, D is TRDD3 (6 bases). CDR3 length equals 14 residues. Germline lookup yields CDR1 TSWWSYY and CDR2 QGS. Trimming left V 3 bases short and J 10 bases short, with 18 bases between. The CDR3 DNA reads TGTGCTCTTGGGGACTCGACCCCTACCTGGGGACTCATCTTT. Its protein product is CALGDSTPTWGLIF.

J is TRDJ1 and V is TRDV1; TRDD3 aligns across 8 bases. V gave up 0 bases and J gave up 2 bases; unmatched junction bases: 17. The CDR3 is 20 residues long. The germline CDR1 and CDR2 sequences are TSWWSYY and QGS. In DNA form, the CDR3 reads TGTGCTCTTGGGGAACTAGGGACATGGGGATACAAATCAGGGACCGATAAACTCATCTTT. Its translation: CALGELGTWGYKSGTDKLIF.

The chain is built from TRDV1 and TRDJ1, with TRDD2 matching over 7 bases. The germline V gene encodes CDR1 TSWWSYY and CDR2 QGS. The CDR3 spans 18 residues. J gave up 2 bases and V 0 bases, and 12 bases lay outside the gene matches. DNA of the CDR3: TGTGCTCTTGGGGAACTCCCTTCCTTTGGGTATGAGACCGATAAACTCATCTTT. Protein sequence: CALGELPSFGYETDKLIF.

The chain has TRDV1 and TRDJ1; a weak D match, TRDD3 (8 bases). CDR1 is TSWWSYY, CDR2 QGS, per germline. V shed 6 bases and J shed 8 bases, with 28 bases lying between them. The CDR3 is 17 residues long. The CDR3 DNA sequence: TGTGCTCTTGGCGGTTTCCTACCGGCTGTACTGGGGGCCAAACTCATCTTT. Protein product: CALGGFLPAVLGAKLIF.

On this clone itself: The junction and the germline gene differ at one end; a read error may be behind it. The V gene is TRDV1, the J gene TRDJ1; 8 bases map to TRDD3. The CDR3 sequence is 18 residues long. Germline V gives CDR1 TSWWSYY, CDR2 QGS. CDR3 DNA sequence: TGCGCTCTTGGGGAAAATGGAATTCCTGGCTGGGGGAGACTTGGACTCATCTTT. This translates into CALGENGIPGWGRLGLIF.

In this sample, this clone turned up a few times. The chain is built from TRDV1 and TRDJ1; TRDD3 matches at 12 bases. V gave up 3 bases and J gave up 3 bases; unmatched junction bases: 20. In germline, CDR1 is TSWWSYY, CDR2 QGS. This CDR3 is built from 21 residues. CDR3 DNA: TGTGCTCTTGGGGATTTCCGTACTACGGTCCTGGGGGATACGTGGGCCGATAAACTCATCTTT. Translated: CALGDFRTTVLGDTWADKLIF.

This clone has just a few counts. The V and J genes are TRDV1 and TRDJ1, with 9 positions matching TRDD3. CDR3 length: 19 residues. Germline assignment: CDR1 TSWWSYY and CDR2 QGS. The J segment lost 1 base and the V segment lost 1 base, leaving 13 bases of the junction unmatched. For the CDR3, the DNA is TGTGCTCTTGGGGAACACACGACGTGGGGGATAACTATCACCGATAAACTCATCTTT. Protein sequence: CALGEHTTWGITITDKLIF.

This clone appeared a few times. V and J are TRDV2 and TRDJ1; TRDD3 agrees at 12 bases. Trimming at V came to 7 bases and at J to 8 bases, leaving 10 bases not matched to a gene. Germline values: CDR1 GEAIGNYY, CDR2 EKD. This CDR3 is built from 14 residues. The DNA of the CDR3 is TGTGCCTGGTGGTGCTGGGGGATACGATTGAAACTCATCTTT. It yields the protein CAWWCWGIRLKLIF.

This chain connects TRDV1 to TRDJ1, with TRDD3 identical over 8 bases. CDR3 length: 21 residues. V gave up 3 bases and J gave up 7 bases; unmatched junction bases: 28. Germline V gene sequence: CDR1 TSWWSYY, CDR2 QGS. Here the CDR3 DNA reads TGTGCTCTTGGGGACTCACCCCCCATCGCGGGGATACCGGGGTCCCCCTGTAAACTCATCTTT. It yields the protein CALGDSPPIAGIPGSPCKLIF.

The rearrangement uses TRDV1 and TRDJ1, with 9 bases fitting TRDD3. The germline V gene has CDR1 TSWWSYY and CDR2 QGS. The CDR3 has 18 amino acids. The J segment lost 0 bases and the V segment lost 5 bases, leaving 13 bases of the junction unmatched. The CDR3 reads CALGTGGDTPAYTDKLIF. The CDR3 DNA is TGTGCTCTTGGGACGGGGGGGGATACCCCCGCGTACACCGATAAACTCATCTTT.

This chain links TRDV2 with TRDJ1, with TRDD3 matching over 11 bases. Germline CDR1 reads GEAIGNYY; CDR2 reads EKD. With 3 bases clipped from V and 5 bases from J, the junction kept 28 bases outside the gene matches. The CDR3 sequence is 22 residues long. CDR3 bases: TGTGCCTGTGACTGGATGGGCCTTCCTACGGACCTAATGGGGGATACGAGAGATAAACTCATCTTT. Amino acid sequence: CACDWMGLPTDLMGDTRDKLIF.

This chain uses TRDV1 with TRDJ1; 13 bases map to TRDD3. The CDR3 has 21 amino acids. From germline, CDR1 is TSWWSYY and CDR2 QGS. After removal of 0 bases from V and 5 bases from J, the junction contained 18 bases not matched to a gene. CDR3 coding DNA: TGTGCTCTTGGGGAACTAGGGTCCCCTACAAAAGTACTGGGGGATACGGATAAACTCATCTTT. As protein: CALGELGSPTKVLGDTDKLIF.

V is TRDV1 and J is TRDJ1; tentative D call: TRDD2 (5 bases). V shed 1 base and J shed 0 bases, with 39 bases lying between them. The CDR3 is 25 amino acids. Looked up from germline, CDR1 is TSWWSYY and CDR2 is QGS. The CDR3 reads CALGEPPPYSSPGKDREPYTDKLIF. The CDR3 DNA reads as TGTGCTCTTGGGGAACCTCCTCCCTACTCTTCGCCGGGTAAAGATCGGGAGCCGTACACCGATAAACTCATCTTT.

This clone occurred a few times. The V gene is TRDV2, the J gene TRDJ1, with D maybe TRDD3 (5 bases). CDR1 GEAIGNYY and CDR2 EKD come from the germline V gene. The CDR3 loop spans 15 amino acids. V was shortened by 0 bases and J by 4 bases, with 14 bases between the two germline ends. The CDR3 here is CACDTLRGFGDKLIF. DNA for the CDR3: TGTGCCTGTGACACCCTTAGGGGGTTCGGCGATAAACTCATCTTT.

This chain links TRDV1 with TRDJ1, with D maybe TRDD3 (6 bases). CDR1 and CDR2 (germline): TSWWSYY, QGS. This CDR3 spans 17 amino acids. V was shortened by 2 bases and J by 2 bases, with 18 bases between the two germline ends. The CDR3 region is CALGETKVLGKTDKLIF. The CDR3 nucleotides read TGTGCTCTTGGGGAAACTAAGGTACTGGGTAAAACCGATAAACTCATCTTT.

This sequence joins TRDV1 and TRDJ1; maybe TRDD2 (5 bases). Germline V CDR1 and CDR2: TSWWSYY, QGS. Trimming removed 1 base at V and 0 bases at J, with 9 bases between. The CDR3 covers 15 residues. CDR3 in amino acids: CALGEHPYYTDKLIF. CDR3 nucleotides: TGTGCTCTTGGGGAACACCCCTACTACACCGATAAACTCATCTTT.

The V gene is TRDV1, the J gene TRDJ1; 10 nucleotides match TRDD3. The CDR3 is 20 residues long. Germline lookup yields CDR1 TSWWSYY and CDR2 QGS. V was clipped by 0 bases and J by 1 base; unmatched bases: 14. CDR3 residues: CALGELLPTVGDTLTDKLIF. In nucleotides, the CDR3 is TGTGCTCTTGGGGAACTTCTACCGACGGTGGGGGATACCCTCACCGATAAACTCATCTTT.

A few counts support this clone. Different DNA sequences within this sample yield the same CDR3. This chain uses TRDV1 with TRDJ1; D is unclear. The V end lost 7 bases, the J end lost 0 bases, and 9 bases lay between the germline ends. From germline, CDR1 is TSWWSYY and CDR2 QGS. CDR3 size: 13 residues. CDR3 amino acids: CALEVPHTDKLIF. CDR3 in DNA: TGTGCTCTTGAGGTTCCCCACACCGATAAACTCATCTTT.

The V and J genes are TRDV1 and TRDJ1; 9 nucleotides line up with TRDD3. The V segment lost 3 bases and the J segment 3 bases; nucleotides outside the gene matches: 20. Germline V gene data show CDR1 as TSWWSYY and CDR2 as QGS. This CDR3 is 20 amino acids long. The CDR3, as DNA: TGTGCTCTTGGGGATCTACATTCCCAACTAGGGGGATACAATTCCGATAAACTCATCTTT. Protein product: CALGDLHSQLGGYNSDKLIF.